This T cell receptor (beta chain) was sequenced during a study of T cell responses to AZD1222 COVID-19 vaccine. Findings of the study overall: Clonal diversity may have been underestimated in mostly white British donors.

Note on this clone: Its specificity is not known.

Profiled with immunoSEQ multiplex PCR; TCRdb holds only in-frame clones, not every one. The sample yields some 100,000 clones, 86% seen once. Pooled in the analysis were second doses at about 4 or about 12 weeks. This CDR3 has 16 amino acids. V was clipped by 2 bases and J by 0 bases, with 13 bases between them. Per germline, CDR1 KGHSH and CDR2 LQKENI. The source material was peripheral blood, sampled 28 days after the second AZD1222 dose. V is TRBV18 and J is TRBJ1-2; D possibly corresponds to TRBD1 (5 bases). The TCR sequence derives from an adult who received the AZD1222 COVID-19 vaccine. CDR3 bases: TGTGCCAGCTCACCATCTGCAGGGTTAGCTAACTATGGCTACACCTTC. The encoded protein is CASSPSAGLANYGYTF. Filled out from reference TRBV18 and TRBJ1-2, the complete variable domain reads NAGVMQNPRHLVRRRGQEARLRCSPMKGHSHVYWYRQLPEEGLKFMVYLQKENIIDESGMPKERFSAEFPKEGPSILRIQQVVRGDSAAYFCASSPSAGLANYGYTFGSGTRLTVV.